This T cell receptor (beta chain) was retrieved from a study of shared clonotypes between healthy human individuals. About the study: A few men and two women, aged 18 to 49, were donors. Per-donor plates numbered three CD4 naive, three CD4 memory, two CD8 naive and one CD8 memory. Notes on the study in general: Owing to a small donor count, the genetic and exposure-history diversity represented was limited.

This clone was found a few times. Antigen: not known. The repertoire was sequenced with immunoSEQ multiplex PCR; TCRdb's copy has only in-frame clones and lacks some. The sample records more than 900,000 clones, 75% to 85% being singletons. J gave up 8 bases and V 6 bases, and 9 bases lay outside the gene matches. The CDR3 is made up of 13 amino acids. Germline values: CDR1 SNHLY, CDR2 FYNNEI. Source material: memory CD4+ T cells from PBMCs. Indicated subset: CD45RA-negative fraction. The clonotype was recovered from a man aged 18 to 30 in good health. Some clones in this sample may be carry-over from other donors' samples. The V call is TRBV2, the J call TRBJ1-2, with 7 bases that match TRBD1. CDR3 sequence (DNA): TGTGCCAGCAGACAGGGACAGTTACTGGGCTACACCTTC. Protein sequence: CASRQGQLLGYTF.